The next 32 T cell receptor beta chains were all read from a single sample in a study of blood T cells in healthy people across ages. The authors ran a second PCR of about 6 to 12 cycles using a sample-barcoded 5' primer and a J-beta primer mix. One entry per CDR3 protein results from TCRdb running MiXCR on the 5' RACE reads. The data contain approximately 940,000 distinct CDR3 sequences, under 50% of them singletons. The sequenced sample was blood. The receptors here all came from a man aged 30 to 39 in good health.

This clonotype was detected only a few times. This CDR3 is CASSQVNPGSGANVLTF. The CDR3 DNA reads as TGTGCCAGCAGCCAAGTCAACCCCGGCTCTGGGGCCAACGTCCTGACTTTC. The genes are TRBV4-2 and TRBJ2-6; D gene uncertain. V was clipped by 1 base and J by 0 bases, with 10 bases between them. The germline V gene encodes CDR1 LGHNA and CDR2 YNFKEQ. CDR3 length equals 17 residues.

This clonotype was seen once. This rearrangement joins TRBV7-9 to TRBJ2-5; D possibly corresponds to TRBD1 (6 bases). Per germline, CDR1 SEHNR and CDR2 FQNEAQ (reference sequence). Trimming removed 5 bases at V and 4 bases at J, with 14 bases between. This CDR3 contains 14 residues. In DNA form, the CDR3 reads TGTGCCAGCAGCGTAGATCAGACAGGAGAGACCCAGTACTTC. Protein product: CASSVDQTGETQYF.

The sample holds a few counts of this clonotype. The rearrangement uses TRBV20-1 and TRBJ2-1; 11 positions match TRBD2. The germline V gene encodes CDR1 DFQATT and CDR2 SNEGSKA (reference sequence). This CDR3 region has 15 residues. V was clipped by 2 bases and J by 2 bases; unmatched bases: 2. In nucleotides, the CDR3 is TGCAGTGCTAGAAATAGCGGGGGGGCCTACAATGAGCAGTTCTTC. It encodes CSARNSGGAYNEQFF.

The chain links TRBV10-3 to TRBJ1-1; unclear D gene. The germline V and J ends were trimmed by 3 bases and 1 base, with 6 bases remaining between them. CDR3 size: 13 residues. CDR1 is ENHRY and CDR2 is SYGVKD in the germline V gene. CDR3 nucleotides: TGTGCCATCAGTGACAGGACGAACACTGAAGCTTTCTTT. Translation: CAISDRTNTEAFF.

Remarks on this clonotype: A single base separates this from a much larger clone, so it may be a read error. The chain joins TRBV6-5 to TRBJ2-5; D unresolved. The CDR3 totals 13 residues. V lost 6 bases and J lost 2, with 10 bases in between. CDR1 MNHEY and CDR2 SVGAGI come from the germline V gene. CDR3 residues: CASSQEPQETQYF. CDR3 sequence (DNA): TGTGCCAGCAGCCAGGAACCTCAAGAGACCCAGTACTTC.

This clonotype showed up just once. J is TRBJ2-5 and V is TRBV5-1, with D uncertain. The last part of the DNA fits TRBJ2-7 better; the J call may be wrong. Germline V gives CDR1 SGHRS, CDR2 YFSETQ. The CDR3 loop spans 13 amino acids. Here the CDR3 DNA reads TGCGCCAGCATGAGCGCTCTGGGCTACGAGCAGTACTTC. Amino acids: CASMSALGYEQYF.

V usage is TRBV18 and J usage is TRBJ2-1, with a weak D call TRBD2 (5 bases). Germline CDR1 KGHSH, CDR2 LQKENI. The CDR3 spans 18 residues. The V and J ends lost 2 bases and 0 bases respectively, with 17 bases between them. The CDR3: CASSPEVTGKSSYNEQFF. The CDR3 DNA follows: TGTGCCAGCTCACCAGAAGTGACGGGGAAAAGCTCCTACAATGAGCAGTTCTTC.

The chain links TRBV9 to TRBJ2-3; D unclear. This CDR3 is 16 amino acids long. Trimming removed 1 base at V and 0 bases at J, with 12 bases between. The germline gives CDR1 SGDLS, CDR2 YYNGEE. Here the CDR3 DNA reads TGTGCCAGCAGCGTACTCGGGCCGAGTAGCACAGATACGCAGTATTTT. Protein product: CASSVLGPSSTDTQYF.

This clonotype showed up just a few times. The chain uses TRBV29-1 and TRBJ2-7, with D unresolved. The germline V gene has CDR1 SQVTM and CDR2 ANQGSEA. The CDR3 sequence is 13 residues long. V was pared by 7 bases and J by 3 bases, with 16 bases between. The CDR3 DNA is TGCAGCGCCCGGCGCCCGGGTGGCTACGAGCAGTACTTC. Translated, it gives CSARRPGGYEQYF.

The chain employs TRBV7-2 and TRBJ2-1; 8 nucleotides agree with TRBD2. In germline, CDR1 is SGHTA, CDR2 FQGNSA. Trimming removed 5 bases from V and 5 bases from J; junction bases left unmatched: 8. The CDR3 spans 15 residues. The CDR3 nucleotides read TGTGCCAGCAGCGTAGACTTGCGGGGGGACAATGAGCAGTTCTTC. Translation gives CASSVDLRGDNEQFF. The entire variable domain, with the rest obtained from reference TRBV7-2 and TRBJ2-1, is as follows: GAGVSQSPSNKVTEKGKDVELRCDPISGHTALYWYRQSLGQGLEFLIYFQGNSAPDKSGLPSDRFSAERTGGSVSTLTIQRTQQEDSAVYLCASSVDLRGDNEQFFGPGTRLTVL.

This clonotype was observed a few times. V gene TRBV5-6 combines with J gene TRBJ2-3; TRBD2 matches 8 bases. The germline CDR1 and CDR2 sequences are SGHDT and YYEEEE. After removal of 4 bases from V and 0 bases from J, the junction contained 10 bases not matched to a gene. This CDR3 spans 17 amino acids. CDR3 nucleotides: TGTGCCAGCAGCCTTCTCCCGGCGGGGGGAAGCACAGATACGCAGTATTTT. Translating it yields CASSLLPAGGSTDTQYF. The full variable domain, completed using reference TRBV5-6 and TRBJ2-3, is DAGVTQSPTHLIKTRGQQVTLRCSPKSGHDTVSWYQQALGQGPQFIFQYYEEEERQRGNFPDRFSGHQFPNYSSELNVNALLLGDSALYLCASSLLPAGGSTDTQYFGPGTRLTVL.

This clonotype was detected only a few times. V gene TRBV7-2 combines with J gene TRBJ1-1, with D unclear. Trimming removed 5 bases at V and 4 bases at J, with 17 bases between. This CDR3 is 15 amino acids long. Germline V gene data show CDR1 as SGHTA and CDR2 as FQGNSA. The CDR3 spells CASSPGRAIRTEAFF. The CDR3 region has the DNA TGTGCCAGCAGCCCTGGCCGGGCGATTCGCACTGAAGCTTTCTTT.

J is TRBJ1-2 and V is TRBV4-1; no firm D call. The CDR3 length is 15 residues. V shed 1 base and J shed 3 bases, with 12 bases lying between them. Germline-derived CDR1 and CDR2 are MGHRA and YSYEKL. The CDR3 region has the DNA TGCGCCAGCAGCCAAGCCGAGGGTTGGGACTATGGCTACACCTTC. Residues: CASSQAEGWDYGYTF.

This chain joins TRBV27 and TRBJ1-6; TRBD1 aligns across 9 bases. Trimming at V came to 5 bases and at J to 8 bases, leaving 7 bases not matched to a gene. From germline, CDR1 is MNHEY and CDR2 SMNVEV (reference sequence). There are 15 residues in the CDR3. Here the CDR3 reads CASSPSGTGYSPLHF. CDR3 sequence (DNA): TGTGCCAGCAGTCCCTCCGGGACAGGGTATTCACCCCTCCACTTT.

The chain combines TRBV12-3 or TRBV12-4 with TRBJ1-6, with 11 bases fitting TRBD1. The CDR3 is 17 amino acids. Trimming cost V 3 bases and J 7 bases; bases outside gene matches: 8. CDR3 DNA sequence: TGTGCCAGCAGTTTCCGGACAGGGGGCGCCCGGAATTCACCCCTCCACTTT. It codes for CASSFRTGGARNSPLHF.

This clonotype was counted ten times or more. This chain links TRBV18 with TRBJ1-1, with 7 bases fitting TRBD1. Trimming cost V 3 bases and J 0 bases; bases outside gene matches: 4. The CDR3 extends over 15 amino acids. Per germline, CDR1 KGHSH and CDR2 LQKENI. CDR3: CASSPSQGVNTEAFF. Written as DNA, the CDR3 is TGTGCCAGCTCACCGAGCCAGGGGGTGAACACTGAAGCTTTCTTT.

The gene calls are TRBV20-1 and TRBJ2-1; 10 positions agree with TRBD2. The germline CDR1 and CDR2 sequences are DFQATT and SNEGSKA (reference sequence). CDR3 size: 15 residues. V was clipped by 5 bases and J by 4 bases; unmatched bases: 8. The CDR3 loop is CSAWLAGAAYNEQFF. CDR3 coding DNA: TGCAGTGCTTGGCTAGCGGGGGCGGCTTACAATGAGCAGTTCTTC.

The rearrangement links TRBV20-1 to TRBJ1-2, with 9 bases matching TRBD1. The V and J ends lost 0 bases and 4 bases, in that order; junction bases with no gene match: 6. This CDR3 region has 15 residues. Germline CDR1 reads DFQATT; CDR2 reads SNEGSKA (reference sequence). The CDR3 DNA is TGCAGTGCTAGAGATCCCGGACAGGGGCCCTATGGCTACACCTTC. It codes for CSARDPGQGPYGYTF.

The sample holds a few counts of this clonotype. The gene calls are TRBV27 and TRBJ1-5; 7 nucleotides line up with TRBD1. Germline values: CDR1 MNHEY, CDR2 SMNVEV (reference sequence). V was clipped by 2 bases and J by 1 base; unmatched bases: 2. The CDR3 is made up of 15 amino acids. The DNA of the CDR3 is TGTGCCAGCAGTTTAGAGGGGGCGAGCAATCAGCCCCAGCATTTT. Encoded protein: CASSLEGASNQPQHF.

This clonotype has a handful of counts. The chain has TRBV5-1 and TRBJ2-3; 8 nucleotides align to TRBD1. Germline V lookup: CDR1 SGHRS, CDR2 YFSETQ. The CDR3 extends over 16 amino acids. V gave up 0 bases and J gave up 4 bases; unmatched junction bases: 7. The CDR3 is CASSLDQGAQSDTQYF. The CDR3 DNA reads TGCGCCAGCAGCTTGGATCAGGGGGCGCAGTCAGATACGCAGTATTTT.

CDR3 protein: CASSSSGGDEQFF. In DNA, the CDR3 is TGTGCCAGCAGTTCTAGCGGGGGGGATGAGCAGTTCTTC. V gene TRBV28 combines with J gene TRBJ2-1; 12 bases map to TRBD2. This CDR3 has 13 amino acids. The V and J ends lost 4 bases and 8 bases, in that order; junction bases with no gene match: 0. The germline CDR1 and CDR2 sequences are MDHEN and SYDVKM.

The rearrangement joins TRBV6-5 to TRBJ1-6; 8 bases line up with TRBD1. The CDR3 is 14 residues long. Germline trimming cut 5 bases from V and 10 bases from J; bases unmatched to any gene: 7. CDR1 is MNHEY and CDR2 is SVGAGI in the germline V gene. The CDR3 loop reads CASSATGAGSPLHF. The CDR3 nucleotides read TGTGCCAGCAGTGCGACAGGGGCTGGCTCACCCCTCCACTTT.

This clonotype was seen only a few times. The rearrangement links TRBV4-1 to TRBJ1-2, with D possibly being TRBD1 (6 bases). Trimming pared 0 bases from V and 4 bases from J, leaving 9 bases between. Germline V gives CDR1 MGHRA, CDR2 YSYEKL. CDR3 length: 14 amino acids. The DNA for the CDR3 is TGCGCCAGCAGCCAAGAAATAGGGGGCTATGGCTACACCTTC. It encodes CASSQEIGGYGYTF.

V and J are TRBV20-1 and TRBJ2-3; 11 bases are a match to TRBD2. Trimming took 5 bases from V and 2 from J; bases not matched to a gene: 6. The CDR3 extends over 15 amino acids. Germline V CDR1 and CDR2: DFQATT, SNEGSKA (reference sequence). The CDR3, as DNA: TGCAGTGCTGCCGGACTAGCGGGCGCCACAGATACGCAGTATTTT. Residues: CSAAGLAGATDTQYF.

This chain links TRBV5-1 with TRBJ2-1, with TRBD1 matching 9 bases. Germline-derived CDR1 and CDR2 are SGHRS and YFSETQ. The trim removed 4 bases at V and 9 bases at J, leaving 5 bases unmatched. The CDR3 is 13 amino acids. In nucleotides, the CDR3 is TGCGCCAGCAGCATGGGACAGGGTATTGAGCAGTTCTTC. Protein: CASSMGQGIEQFF.

There are many counts of this clonotype. This chain links TRBV12-3 or TRBV12-4 with TRBJ2-7, with a possible D match to TRBD1 (6 bases). Trimming removed 6 bases at V and 2 bases at J, with 17 bases between. The CDR3 contains 15 residues. CDR3 protein: CASSNGPDSPYEQYF. The CDR3 region has the DNA TGTGCCAGCAGCAACGGGCCGGACAGCCCCTACGAGCAGTACTTC.

This clonotype was observed a handful of times. The V gene is TRBV4-3, the J gene TRBJ2-1; TRBD2 matches 10 bases. Germline V gene data show CDR1 as LGHNA and CDR2 as YSLEER. V lost 0 bases to trimming and J lost 4 bases; unmatched junction nucleotides: 6. The CDR3 consists of 17 residues. The CDR3 reads CASSQDPSGGVYNEQFF. DNA of the CDR3: TGCGCCAGCAGCCAAGATCCCAGCGGGGGGGTTTACAATGAGCAGTTCTTC.

This clonotype was found a few times. The chain is built from TRBV18 and TRBJ2-5; possibly TRBD1 or TRBD2 for D (5 bases each). Trimming took off 3 bases at V and 3 bases at J, with 14 bases between the two ends. This CDR3 is built from 15 residues. Germline lookup yields CDR1 KGHSH and CDR2 LQKENI. The CDR3 is CASSPPGTPKETQYF. For the CDR3, the DNA is TGTGCCAGCTCACCTCCGGGGACCCCAAAAGAGACCCAGTACTTC. Complete variable domain (other parts from reference TRBV18 and TRBJ2-5): NAGVMQNPRHLVRRRGQEARLRCSPMKGHSHVYWYRQLPEEGLKFMVYLQKENIIDESGMPKERFSAEFPKEGPSILRIQQVVRGDSAAYFCASSPPGTPKETQYFGPGTRLLVL.

CDR3 DNA: TGCAGTGCTAGGGTGGGGGATCCAAACGGGCCCCTCCACTTT. Translating gives CSARVGDPNGPLHF. This chain uses TRBV20-1 with TRBJ1-6; D is possibly TRBD1 (5 bases). The germline V gene encodes CDR1 DFQATT and CDR2 SNEGSKA (reference sequence). The germline V and J ends were trimmed by 3 bases and 13 bases, with 19 bases remaining between them. This CDR3 region has 14 residues.

This clonotype was seen a handful of times. J is TRBJ1-2 and V is TRBV29-1, with 7 bases identical to TRBD1. Germline assignment: CDR1 SQVTM and CDR2 ANQGSEA. The CDR3 totals 13 residues. V trimming: 6 bases; J trimming: 3 bases; junction bases outside the gene matches: 7. The CDR3 DNA reads TGCAGCGTCCGAACAGGGGTCCACTATGGCTACACCTTC. This gives the protein CSVRTGVHYGYTF.

This clonotype appeared a few times. The chain carries TRBV4-3 and TRBJ2-4; 9 nucleotides align to TRBD1. The tail of the sequence fits TRBJ2-7 better, so the J call may be wrong. The germline CDR1 and CDR2 sequences are LGHNA and YSLEER. This CDR3 has 17 residues. CDR3 sequence reads: CASSQEERTGEVYEQYF. The DNA of the CDR3 is TGCGCCAGCAGCCAAGAGGAACGGACAGGGGAAGTCTACGAGCAGTACTTC.

This clonotype was seen more than once but under ten times. The rearrangement joins TRBV27 to TRBJ2-7; D is ambiguous. With 1 base removed from V and 0 bases from J, the gap between germline ends came to 13 bases. Looked up from germline, CDR1 is MNHEY and CDR2 is SMNVEV (reference sequence). The CDR3 has 16 residues. CDR3 in amino acids: CASSLLGVLSSYEQYF. CDR3 nucleotide sequence: TGTGCCAGCAGTTTATTAGGCGTACTGAGCTCCTACGAGCAGTACTTC.